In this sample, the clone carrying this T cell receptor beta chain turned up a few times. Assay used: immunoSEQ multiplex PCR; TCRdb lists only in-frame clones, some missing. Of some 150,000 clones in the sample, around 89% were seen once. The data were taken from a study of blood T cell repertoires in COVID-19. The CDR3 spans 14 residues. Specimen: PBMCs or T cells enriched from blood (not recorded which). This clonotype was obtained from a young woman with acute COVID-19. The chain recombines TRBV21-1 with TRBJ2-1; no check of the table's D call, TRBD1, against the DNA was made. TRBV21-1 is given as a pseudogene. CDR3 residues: CASSKTECRNEQFF. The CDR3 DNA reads TGTGCCAGCAGCAAGACAGAATGCAGGAATGAGCAGTTCTTC.